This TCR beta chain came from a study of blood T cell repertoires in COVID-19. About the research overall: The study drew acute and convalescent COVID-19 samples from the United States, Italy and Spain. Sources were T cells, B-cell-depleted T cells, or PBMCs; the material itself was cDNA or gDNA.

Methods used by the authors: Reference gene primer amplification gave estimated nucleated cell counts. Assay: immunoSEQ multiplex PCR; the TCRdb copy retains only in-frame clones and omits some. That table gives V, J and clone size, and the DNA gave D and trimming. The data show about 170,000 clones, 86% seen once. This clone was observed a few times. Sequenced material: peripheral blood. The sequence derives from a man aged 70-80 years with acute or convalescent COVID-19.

As DNA, the CDR3 is TGTGCCAGCAGCTTGTCGGGGTCTGGGGCCAACGTCCTGACTTTC. It is translated as CASSLSGSGANVLTF. V gene TRBV5-4 combines with J gene TRBJ2-6, with D perhaps matching TRBD2 (5 bases). In germline, CDR1 is SGHNT, CDR2 YYREEE (reference sequence). CDR3 length equals 15 residues. V was clipped by 1 base and J by 1 base, with 6 bases between them.